A single TCR beta chain is shown here with its context. What it binds is not known. This specimen belongs to a study of cytomegalovirus exposure and HLA in healthy donors. The study's findings and limits: TRBV6-2, TRBV6-3 and other indistinguishable V segments were excluded. Most TCRs appeared rarely, but some public TCRs recurred in many donors.

While unrecorded immune exposures were likely, the donors were nominally healthy when sampled. V was clipped by 2 bases and J by 0 bases, with 7 bases between them. The CDR3 spans 14 residues. Germline V gene lookup returns CDR1 MDHEN and CDR2 SYDVKM. In the PCR, 60 Vbeta and 13 Jbeta primers were used. Sequenced by immunoSEQ multiplex PCR; TCRdb stores in-frame clones only, minus some. The table shows 150,000 to 200,000 clones, with nearly 80% occurring only once. The sequencing input was PBMCs. This receptor was obtained from a middle-aged woman in good health and CMV-seronegative. The V and J genes are TRBV28 and TRBJ1-2, with D hard to call. The CDR3, as DNA: TGTGCCAGCAGTTTAGTACTACCTAACTATGGCTACACCTTC. Its protein is CASSLVLPNYGYTF.